The 30 T cell receptor beta chains below all came from one sample that was sequenced in a study of beta chain features in type 1 diabetes. Notes on the study in general: In every one of the four CD4+ subsets, TCRB CDR3s were moderately but significantly shorter in Type 1 diabetes patients.

No antigen is known for these receptors. Of the isolated RNA, all was reverse transcribed, and so the sequenced material was expressed TCRB transcripts. TCRdb's table, derived via immunoSEQ multiplex PCR, lists solely in-frame clones and lacks some. There are roughly 290,000 clones in the sample; over 14% occur only once, and 0.015% to 0.017% lies in the top ten. The material sequenced was naive CD4+ T cells from blood. The source is a man younger than 30 with type 1 diabetes.

This clone has just a few counts. The V and J genes are TRBV2 and TRBJ2-7, with D maybe TRBD1 (6 bases). Germline V gene lookup returns CDR1 SNHLY and CDR2 FYNNEI. Trimming left V 3 bases short and J 5 bases short, with 8 bases between. The CDR3 has 12 residues. For the CDR3, the DNA is TGTGCCAGCAGTGACAGGGGAAACGAGCAGTACTTC. This gives the protein CASSDRGNEQYF.

The chain is built from TRBV18 and TRBJ2-3, with 13 bases identical to TRBD2. Germline-derived CDR1 and CDR2 are KGHSH and LQKENI. The CDR3 loop spans 16 amino acids. The trim removed 4 bases at V and 5 bases at J, leaving 6 bases unmatched. The CDR3 sequence: CASSRGLAGRGDTQYF. The CDR3 region has the DNA TGTGCCAGCTCACGGGGACTAGCGGGGAGAGGAGATACGCAGTATTTT.

This clone was recorded a few times. The chain recombines TRBV18 with TRBJ1-2; D gene ambiguous. Trimming took off 0 bases at V and 4 bases at J, with 6 bases between the two ends. Germline values: CDR1 KGHSH, CDR2 LQKENI. The CDR3 has 13 amino acids. DNA for the CDR3: TGTGCCAGCTCACCACCGAGTGTCTATGGCTACACCTTC. Encoded protein: CASSPPSVYGYTF.

V and J are TRBV28 and TRBJ1-2; maybe TRBD1 (6 bases). Germline V gives CDR1 MDHEN, CDR2 SYDVKM. There are 14 residues in the CDR3. Trimming pared 5 bases from V and 2 bases from J, leaving 12 bases between. The CDR3 nucleotides read TGTGCCAGCAGTCGAGGACAGCTAAACTATGGCTACACCTTC. It codes for CASSRGQLNYGYTF.

This clone was seen more than once but under ten times. The chain joins TRBV28 to TRBJ1-6; 8 bases line up with TRBD1. V trimming: 3 bases; J trimming: 10 bases; junction bases outside the gene matches: 5. This CDR3 is built from 14 residues. Germline-derived CDR1 and CDR2 are MDHEN and SYDVKM. The CDR3 sequence: CASSFRQGLSPLHF. In DNA, the CDR3 is TGTGCCAGCAGTTTTAGACAGGGGTTATCACCCCTCCACTTT.

This clone was picked up one time. This sequence joins TRBV10-3 and TRBJ1-1; D might be TRBD1 (6 bases). Per the germline V gene, CDR1 is ENHRY and CDR2 is SYGVKD. V was trimmed by 11 bases and J by 3 bases, leaving 13 bases between them. This CDR3 has 12 amino acids. This CDR3 is CAGRGADTEAFF. As DNA, the CDR3 is TGTGCCGGCAGGGGAGCGGACACTGAAGCTTTCTTT.

The V and J genes are TRBV19 and TRBJ1-2; 7 bases are shared with TRBD1. CDR3 length: 13 residues. From germline, CDR1 is LNHDA and CDR2 SQIVND (reference sequence). V was pared by 5 bases and J by 8 bases, with 8 bases of the junction left unmatched. This chain's CDR3 is CASSALTGLGYTF. The CDR3 DNA follows: TGTGCCAGTAGTGCTTTGACAGGGCTCGGCTACACCTTC.

The rearrangement joins TRBV6-5 to TRBJ1-1, with TRBD1 matching 9 bases. The V segment lost 4 bases and the J segment 1 base; nucleotides outside the gene matches: 4. The CDR3 is 15 residues long. The germline CDR1 and CDR2 sequences are MNHEY and SVGAGI. CDR3 bases: TGTGCCAGCAGTTCCCTGGGACAGGGGAACACTGAAGCTTTCTTT. Its protein is CASSSLGQGNTEAFF.

V is TRBV7-2 and J is TRBJ2-7, with 11 bases aligning to TRBD2. Germline V gene lookup returns CDR1 SGHTA and CDR2 FQGNSA. V lost 5 bases to trimming and J lost 8 bases; unmatched junction nucleotides: 11. This CDR3 has 15 amino acids. The CDR3 nucleotides read TGTGCCAGCAGCCTCGCGACTAGCGGGGCCTTGCAGCAGTACTTC. This gives the protein CASSLATSGALQQYF. Together with reference TRBV7-2 and TRBJ2-7, the CDR3 gives the full variable domain: GAGVSQSPSNKVTEKGKDVELRCDPISGHTALYWYRQSLGQGLEFLIYFQGNSAPDKSGLPSDRFSAERTGGSVSTLTIQRTQQEDSAVYLCASSLATSGALQQYFGPGTRLTVT.

The chain uses TRBV28 and TRBJ2-7; possible D gene TRBD2, 7 bases. Germline CDR1 MDHEN, CDR2 SYDVKM. Trimming removed 2 bases from V and 2 bases from J, with 10 bases in between. The CDR3 covers 14 residues. This chain's CDR3 is CASSLRGAAYEQYF. The CDR3 DNA sequence: TGTGCCAGCAGTTTACGGGGGGCAGCCTACGAGCAGTACTTC.

This chain connects TRBV28 to TRBJ1-2, with TRBD1 as a possible D gene (6 bases). Trimming removed 2 bases at V and 3 bases at J, with 7 bases between. The CDR3 spans 13 residues. Per germline, CDR1 MDHEN and CDR2 SYDVKM. CDR3 DNA sequence: TGTGCCAGCAGTTTAAACAGGGACTATGGCTACACCTTC. This gives the protein CASSLNRDYGYTF.

The V gene is TRBV27, the J gene TRBJ2-7, with D possibly matching TRBD2 (5 bases). This CDR3 spans 16 amino acids. The V and J ends lost 6 bases and 5 bases respectively, with 23 bases between them. Germline loops: CDR1 MNHEY, CDR2 SMNVEV (reference sequence). The CDR3 region is CASSSLSRRRTNEQYF. CDR3 DNA sequence: TGTGCCAGCAGCTCCCTTAGTCGGAGGCGTACGAACGAGCAGTACTTC.

The chain combines TRBV29-1 with TRBJ2-3, with 7 bases fitting TRBD2. CDR1 SQVTM and CDR2 ANQGSEA come from the germline V gene. This CDR3 has 13 amino acids. The junction had 7 bases not matched to a gene; V was cut back by 8 bases and J by 2 bases. This chain's CDR3 is CSLGGTVTDTQYF. DNA of the CDR3: TGCAGCCTGGGGGGGACCGTCACAGATACGCAGTATTTT.

The CDR3 DNA follows: TGTGCCAGCAGCGAAGGGACTTCGTCGCAAGAGACCCAGTACTTC. It codes for CASSEGTSSQETQYF. This chain links TRBV4-2 with TRBJ2-5; D possibly corresponds to TRBD2 (6 bases). The germline V and J ends were trimmed by 5 bases and 2 bases, with 15 bases remaining between them. CDR3 length: 15 residues. Germline CDR1 is LGHNA and CDR2 is YNFKEQ.

This clone turned up a few times. V is TRBV9 and J is TRBJ1-5; 7 bases match TRBD1. Germline V lookup: CDR1 SGDLS, CDR2 YYNGEE. J was trimmed by 7 bases and V by 3 bases; bases with no gene match: 7. The CDR3 is 14 amino acids. The CDR3, as DNA: TGTGCCAGCAGCGCCGACAGGGTCTACCAGCCCCAGCATTTT. This sequence encodes CASSADRVYQPQHF.

V is TRBV18 and J is TRBJ1-1; D call uncertain. CDR1 and CDR2 (germline): KGHSH, LQKENI. Deletions cut 3 bases from V and 7 bases from J, with 18 bases between. This CDR3 comprises 15 residues. As DNA, the CDR3 is TGTGCCAGCTCACCGAGGACGGCGCGTGAGGGTGAAGCTTTCTTT. This translates into CASSPRTAREGEAFF.

This clone was observed a few times. J is TRBJ2-1 and V is TRBV28; TRBD2 agrees at 13 bases. Germline V gene lookup returns CDR1 MDHEN and CDR2 SYDVKM. This CDR3 has 15 residues. Losses at the gene ends were 2 bases for V and 8 bases for J; bases not matched to a gene: 3. The CDR3 sequence is CASSLVGLAGDEQFF. The CDR3 DNA follows: TGTGCCAGCAGTTTAGTCGGACTAGCGGGAGATGAGCAGTTCTTC.

The rearrangement uses TRBV28 and TRBJ2-3; maybe TRBD2 (6 bases). The germline CDR1 and CDR2 sequences are MDHEN and SYDVKM. The CDR3 contains 15 residues. Trimming pared 2 bases from V and 6 bases from J, leaving 15 bases between. CDR3 sequence (DNA): TGTGCCAGCAGTTTACGGAGGGGTACCGTGGATACGCAGTATTTT. This sequence encodes CASSLRRGTVDTQYF.

The chain links TRBV28 to TRBJ2-3; D is possibly TRBD2 (6 bases). The CDR3 spans 16 residues. Per the germline V gene, CDR1 is MDHEN and CDR2 is SYDVKM. V shed 5 bases and J shed 3 bases, with 18 bases lying between them. The CDR3 reads CASSVLPGVWTDTQYF. DNA of the CDR3: TGTGCCAGCAGTGTCTTACCGGGAGTTTGGACAGATACGCAGTATTTT.

The chain uses TRBV5-1 and TRBJ2-2, with 9 bases that match TRBD2. Germline loops: CDR1 SGHRS, CDR2 YFSETQ. The CDR3 runs 15 residues. V lost 5 bases and J lost 3; bases outside the gene matches: 5. The CDR3 sequence is CASSLAGGDTGELFF. The CDR3 DNA follows: TGCGCCAGCAGTCTCGCGGGAGGGGACACCGGGGAGCTGTTTTTT.

This chain uses TRBV28 with TRBJ1-1; D might be TRBD1 (6 bases). V was pared by 4 bases and J by 4 bases, with 16 bases between. The CDR3 consists of 15 residues. Germline loops: CDR1 MDHEN, CDR2 SYDVKM. In DNA, the CDR3 is TGTGCCAGCAGTTCCGCAGGGGAAGGAAGCACTGAAGCTTTCTTT. This translates into CASSSAGEGSTEAFF.

In its sample, this clone was seen a few times. The chain carries TRBV30 and TRBJ1-2, with no clear D. The CDR3 totals 13 residues. Germline CDR1 reads GTSNPN; CDR2 reads SVGIG (reference sequence). Trimming removed 4 bases from V and 2 bases from J, with 11 bases in between. Written as DNA, the CDR3 is TGTGCCTGGACCGGAGGCCTAAACTATGGCTACACCTTC. Encoded protein: CAWTGGLNYGYTF.

This clone was seen a handful of times. V is TRBV7-8 and J is TRBJ1-5; D gene ambiguous. Looked up from germline, CDR1 is SGHVS and CDR2 is FQNEAQ. This CDR3 contains 19 residues. Trimming shortened V by 5 bases and J by 2 bases, and 25 bases separated the two germline ends. DNA for the CDR3: TGTGCCAGCAGCCATGCGAGACGTGGGGAGTGGTCCGGCAATCAGCCCCAGCATTTT. It specifies CASSHARRGEWSGNQPQHF.

This clone was counted between two and nine times. The chain is built from TRBV30 and TRBJ2-1, with 12 bases lining up with TRBD1. Per the germline V gene, CDR1 is GTSNPN and CDR2 is SVGIG (reference sequence). The CDR3 runs 14 residues. With 5 bases clipped from V and 4 bases from J, the junction kept 3 bases outside the gene matches. The CDR3 nucleotides read TGTGCCTGGGGGGACAGGGGGCCTTACAATGAGCAGTTCTTC. It is translated as CAWGDRGPYNEQFF.

This chain connects TRBV30 to TRBJ2-6, with a possible D match to TRBD2 (5 bases). The CDR3 length is 16 residues. CDR1 is GTSNPN and CDR2 is SVGIG in the germline V gene (reference sequence). Trimming cost V 2 bases and J 2 bases, with 13 bases left between them. The CDR3 coding sequence is TGTGCCTGGAGTTCGAGAGGGCTTCCTGGGGCCAACGTCCTGACTTTC. It codes for CAWSSRGLPGANVLTF.

There are a few counts of this clone. The chain has TRBV28 and TRBJ1-1; D not resolved. Germline V gene lookup returns CDR1 MDHEN and CDR2 SYDVKM. Trimming removed 5 bases from V and 3 bases from J, with 13 bases in between. This CDR3 region has 14 residues. The DNA of the CDR3 is TGTGCCAGCAGTCTCCTGGGTCGGGACACTGAAGCTTTCTTT. It is translated as CASSLLGRDTEAFF.

As for this clone: A read error may explain this, as a much larger clone is one base away. The chain couples TRBV5-4 to TRBJ2-1; D call uncertain. The germline V gene encodes CDR1 SGHNT and CDR2 YYREEE (reference sequence). V lost 4 bases and J lost 4, with 3 bases in between. CDR3 length: 11 amino acids. The CDR3 DNA follows: TGTGCCAGCAGCCTATACAATGAGCAGTTCTTC. The encoded protein is CASSLYNEQFF.

This clone came up a few times. The chain employs TRBV7-9 and TRBJ2-2, with D possibly TRBD2 on 6 matching bases. Trimming left V 0 bases short and J 2 bases short, with 16 bases between. In germline, CDR1 is SEHNR, CDR2 FQNEAQ (reference sequence). This CDR3 comprises 18 residues. The CDR3 DNA reads as TGTGCCAGCAGCTTAGCGCTGGGTTTGGCGGGAAACACCGGGGAGCTGTTTTTT. Its protein product is CASSLALGLAGNTGELFF.

J is TRBJ2-7 and V is TRBV30, with D uncertain. Trimming removed 0 bases from V and 5 bases from J, with 14 bases in between. Germline V CDR1 and CDR2: GTSNPN, SVGIG (reference sequence). CDR3 length equals 14 residues. CDR3 nucleotides: TGTGCCTGGAGTGTACGTGGCTCTCCTGACGAGCAGTACTTC. Its translation is CAWSVRGSPDEQYF.

This rearrangement joins TRBV9 to TRBJ1-2; D is perhaps TRBD1 (6 bases). The CDR3 consists of 15 residues. The V gene lost 0 bases and the J gene lost 3 bases, with 12 bases spanning the gap. Germline lookup yields CDR1 SGDLS and CDR2 YYNGEE. This CDR3 reads CASSVGAGVDYGYTF. Here the CDR3 DNA reads TGTGCCAGCAGCGTAGGAGCAGGGGTTGACTATGGCTACACCTTC.